Presented here are 13 T cell receptor beta chains from one specimen sequenced in a study of blood T cell repertoires in COVID-19. Profiling relied on immunoSEQ multiplex PCR, and the TCRdb table lists in-frame clones only, not all of them. The sample has 9,000 to 10,000 clones, around 77% seen once. Specimen: peripheral blood. These receptor sequences come from a human donor in a cohort sampled during active COVID-19.

This rearrangement joins TRBV30 to TRBJ1-2; TRBD1 matches at 10 bases. Germline V gene sequence: CDR1 GTSNPN, CDR2 SVGIG (reference sequence). The junction had 4 bases not matched to a gene; V was cut back by 1 base and J by 2 bases. CDR3 length equals 15 residues. Written as DNA, the CDR3 is TGTGCCTGGAGTGAGGACAGGGGGACGAACTATGGCTACACCTTC. This encodes CAWSEDRGTNYGYTF.

This chain uses TRBV5-1 with TRBJ2-5, with 8 bases identical to TRBD2. The germline V gene encodes CDR1 SGHRS and CDR2 YFSETQ. With V trimmed by 6 bases and J by 2 bases, 9 bases remained unmatched. This CDR3 is built from 15 residues. The CDR3 loop is CASTRGAGGQETQYF. CDR3 nucleotide sequence: TGCGCCAGCACCCGGGGGGCGGGGGGACAAGAGACCCAGTACTTC.

The rearrangement joins TRBV2 to TRBJ2-7; TRBD2 matches 8 bases. Germline-derived CDR1 and CDR2 are SNHLY and FYNNEI. After removal of 2 bases from V and 7 bases from J, the junction contained 10 bases not matched to a gene. This CDR3 region has 15 residues. DNA of the CDR3: TGTGCCAGCAGTGAAATGGCGGGGGGACCTCTGGAGCAGTACTTC. Translated, it gives CASSEMAGGPLEQYF.

V gene TRBV5-1 combines with J gene TRBJ1-1; D call uncertain. The CDR3 is made up of 16 amino acids. In germline, CDR1 is SGHRS, CDR2 YFSETQ. Deletions cut 0 bases from V and 1 base from J, with 13 bases between. CDR3 sequence: CASSLEPAGRNTEAFF. CDR3 coding DNA: TGCGCCAGCAGCTTGGAACCCGCTGGCAGGAACACTGAAGCTTTCTTT.

The rearrangement uses TRBV29-1 and TRBJ1-2; D not resolved. Trimming shortened V by 1 base and J by 8 bases, and 11 bases separated the two germline ends. CDR1 and CDR2 from the germline V gene are SQVTM and ANQGSEA. CDR3 size: 12 residues. CDR3 sequence reads: CSVEVGSSGYTF. Written as DNA, the CDR3 is TGCAGCGTTGAAGTAGGGAGTTCCGGCTACACCTTC.

The rearrangement links TRBV23-1 to TRBJ2-7, with D unresolved. TRBV23-1 is placed among ORFs of uncertain function. This CDR3 has 12 amino acids. Between the trimmed V and J ends, which lost 0 bases and 6 bases, there was a span of 6 bases. The CDR3 reads CASSQSSVEQYF. The CDR3 coding sequence is TGCGCCAGCAGTCAATCGAGTGTCGAGCAGTACTTC.

There are a few counts of this clone. Written as DNA, the CDR3 is TGTGCCAGTAGTCATACGGCCTTGGGCGAAAAACTGTTTTTT. This encodes CASSHTALGEKLFF. The rearrangement uses TRBV19 and TRBJ1-4; D uncertain. This CDR3 comprises 14 residues. V was clipped by 5 bases and J by 8 bases, with 15 bases between them. From germline, CDR1 is LNHDA and CDR2 SQIVND (reference sequence).

This chain joins TRBV29-1 and TRBJ1-1; a possible D gene is TRBD1 (5 bases). Germline CDR1 reads SQVTM; CDR2 reads ANQGSEA. Between the trimmed V and J ends, which lost 4 bases and 1 base, there was a span of 7 bases. The CDR3 contains 12 residues. CDR3 nucleotide sequence: TGCAGCGTTGGGGGGGGGAACACTGAAGCTTTCTTT. Its translation is CSVGGGNTEAFF.

The V call is TRBV6-1, the J call TRBJ2-7, with D tentatively TRBD1 (6 bases). The V and J ends lost 2 bases and 1 base respectively, with 18 bases between them. Germline values: CDR1 MNHNS, CDR2 SASEGT. This CDR3 is built from 17 residues. The CDR3 region is CASSEYLLQGLSYEQYF. CDR3 DNA sequence: TGTGCCAGCAGTGAATACCTCCTCCAGGGGCTATCCTACGAGCAGTACTTC.

The V gene is TRBV5-1, the J gene TRBJ2-7; 7 bases match TRBD1. The CDR3 has 16 residues. The V gene end was trimmed by 4 bases and the J gene end by 4 bases; junction bases not matched to a gene: 14. Germline V CDR1 and CDR2: SGHRS, YFSETQ. CDR3 nucleotides: TGCGCCAGCAGCACCGGTCTTACAGGGGTGGAGTACGAGCAGTACTTC. It encodes CASSTGLTGVEYEQYF.

This clone was recorded a few times. The chain joins TRBV5-1 to TRBJ1-6; possible D gene TRBD1, 6 bases. This CDR3 is built from 13 residues. Trimming removed 0 bases at V and 16 bases at J, with 14 bases between. Germline-derived CDR1 and CDR2 are SGHRS and YFSETQ. CDR3 bases: TGCGCCAGCAGCTTGGGGACAGATGAGTCACTCCACTTT. It encodes CASSLGTDESLHF.

This clone occurred a few times. The CDR3 DNA is TGTGCCAGCAGCTCCCAGGACAGGGGTTATGAGCAGTTCTTC. It yields the protein CASSSQDRGYEQFF. The chain links TRBV11-3 to TRBJ2-1; the match to TRBD1 covers 9 bases. The trim removed 4 bases at V and 8 bases at J, leaving 6 bases unmatched. Germline lookup yields CDR1 SGHNT and CDR2 YENEEA. This CDR3 region has 14 residues.

The gene calls are TRBV7-9 and TRBJ1-5, with D unresolved. From germline, CDR1 is SEHNR and CDR2 FQNEAQ (reference sequence). This CDR3 contains 12 residues. The V gene lost 3 bases and the J gene lost 3 bases, with 3 bases spanning the gap. In nucleotides, the CDR3 is TGTGCCAGCAGCTTCTCCAATCAGCCCCAGCATTTT. Protein sequence: CASSFSNQPQHF.